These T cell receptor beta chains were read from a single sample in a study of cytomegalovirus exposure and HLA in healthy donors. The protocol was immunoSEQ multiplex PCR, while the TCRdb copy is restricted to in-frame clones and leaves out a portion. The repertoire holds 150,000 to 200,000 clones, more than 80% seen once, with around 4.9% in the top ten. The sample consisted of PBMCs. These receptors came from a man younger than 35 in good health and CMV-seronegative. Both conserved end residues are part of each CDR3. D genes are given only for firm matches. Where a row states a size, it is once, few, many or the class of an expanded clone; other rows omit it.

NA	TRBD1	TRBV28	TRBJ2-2	TGTGCCAGCATCCACCGGGACAGGATCACCGGGGAGCTGTTTTTT	CASIHRDRITGELFF
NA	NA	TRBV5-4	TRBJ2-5	TGTGCCAGCAGTCAACTAGGGGAGACCCAGTACTTC	CASSQLGETQYF
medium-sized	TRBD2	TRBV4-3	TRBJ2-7	TGCGCCAGCAGCCAGTCTAGCGGGAGCTTCGACGAGCAGTACTTC	CASSQSSGSFDEQYF
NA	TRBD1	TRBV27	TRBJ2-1	TGTGCCAGCAGTCACGGGACAGGGGGCAATGAGCAGTTCTTC	CASSHGTGGNEQFF
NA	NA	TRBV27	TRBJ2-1	TGTGCCAGCAGTTTATCAGGGGCGCGTGATGAGCAGTTCTTC	CASSLSGARDEQFF
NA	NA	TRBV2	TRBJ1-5	TGTGCCAGCGGACTCCAGGGGATCGGCAATCAGCCCCAGCATTTT	CASGLQGIGNQPQHF
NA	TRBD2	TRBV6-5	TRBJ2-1	TGTGCCAGCAGTTTCTTGACTAGCGGCTACAATGAGCAGTTCTTC	CASSFLTSGYNEQFF
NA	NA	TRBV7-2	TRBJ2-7	TGTGCCAGCAGAGGGCGGGCCGACTCCTACGAGCAGTACTTC	CASRGRADSYEQYF
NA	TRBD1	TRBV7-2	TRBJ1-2	TGTGCCAGCAGCTCAAATCCGGGACAGGTCGGTGGCTACACCTTC	CASSSNPGQVGGYTF
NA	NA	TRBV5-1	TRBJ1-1	TGCGCCAGCAGTCCTGGCGGGGACACTGAAGCTTTCTTT	CASSPGGDTEAFF
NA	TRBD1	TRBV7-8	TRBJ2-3	TGTGCCTCCAAGCTGACAGGGACAGATACGCAGTATTTT	CASKLTGTDTQYF
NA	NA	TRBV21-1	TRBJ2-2	TGTGCCAGCAGCAGAGGGAAGAGCGGGGAGCTGTTTTTT	CASSRGKSGELFF
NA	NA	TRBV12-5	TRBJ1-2	TGTGCTAGTGGTTCCACTCCGGGTAACTATGGCTACACCTTC	CASGSTPGNYGYTF
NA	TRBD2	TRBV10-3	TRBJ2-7	TGTGCCATCAGTGACCCAGCGGGAGTTAACTACGAGCAGTACTTC	CAISDPAGVNYEQYF
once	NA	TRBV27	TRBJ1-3	TGTGCCAGCAGTACAGGGTTGGGAGGAAACACCATATATTTT	CASSTGLGGNTIYF
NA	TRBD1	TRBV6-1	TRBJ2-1	TGTGCCAGCAGTGAATTCTTGACAGGGGCCTACAATGAGCAGTTCTTC	CASSEFLTGAYNEQFF
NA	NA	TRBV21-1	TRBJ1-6	TGTGCCAGCAGCAAAGGCGGGCCCCCACCCACTAATTCACCCCTCCACTTT	CASSKGGPPPTNSPLHF
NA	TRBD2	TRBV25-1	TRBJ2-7	TGTGCCAGCAGTGAAGGGGGACTAGCCTCCTACGAGCAGTACTTC	CASSEGGLASYEQYF
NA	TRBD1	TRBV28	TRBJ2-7	TGTGCCAGCTGCGCAGGGGGCCCCTACGAGCAGTACTTC	CASCAGGPYEQYF
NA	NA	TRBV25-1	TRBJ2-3	TGTGCCAGCAGTGAGGCAGGACTTAATACGCAGTATTTT	CASSEAGLNTQYF
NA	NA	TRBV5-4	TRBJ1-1	TGTGCCAGCAGGGGTACTATGTCGGGACAAGAAGCTTTCTTT	CASRGTMSGQEAFF
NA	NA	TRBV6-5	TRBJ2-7	TGTGCCAGCAGTGCCCAGGGGGGCATCTACGAGCAGTACTTC	CASSAQGGIYEQYF
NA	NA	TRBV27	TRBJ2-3	TGTGCCAGCAGTTTATCGGCGGACAGCGGGCAGTATTTT	CASSLSADSGQYF
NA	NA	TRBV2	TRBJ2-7	TGTGCCAGCAGTGGCCCGGGGGAGCGCTACGAGCAGTACTTC	CASSGPGERYEQYF
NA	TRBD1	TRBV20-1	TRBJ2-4	TGCGAACGGACAGGCAAAAACATTCAGTACTTC	CERTGKNIQYF
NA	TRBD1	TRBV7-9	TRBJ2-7	TGTGCCAGCAGTTCGCGGGACAGGCACCCCTACGGGCAGTACTTC	CASSSRDRHPYGQYF
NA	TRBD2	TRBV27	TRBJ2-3	TGTGCCAGCAGCCGAGACGTGGCGGGAGGGCGGAGCACAGATACGCAGTATTTT	CASSRDVAGGRSTDTQYF
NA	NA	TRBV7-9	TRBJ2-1	TGTGCCACCCCGGGAGCTTCCTACAATGAGCAGTTCTTC	CATPGASYNEQFF